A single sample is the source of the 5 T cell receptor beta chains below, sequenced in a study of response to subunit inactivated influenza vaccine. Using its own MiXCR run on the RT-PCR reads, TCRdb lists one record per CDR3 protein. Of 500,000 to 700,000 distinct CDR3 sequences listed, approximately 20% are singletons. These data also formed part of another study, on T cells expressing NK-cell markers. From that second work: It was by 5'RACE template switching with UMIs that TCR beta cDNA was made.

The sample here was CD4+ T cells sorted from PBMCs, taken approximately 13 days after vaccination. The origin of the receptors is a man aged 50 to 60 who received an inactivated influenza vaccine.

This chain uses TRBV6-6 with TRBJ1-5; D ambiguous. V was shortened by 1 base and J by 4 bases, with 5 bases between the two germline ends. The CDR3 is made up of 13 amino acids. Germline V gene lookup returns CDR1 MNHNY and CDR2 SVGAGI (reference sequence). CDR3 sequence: CASSYLGNQPQHF. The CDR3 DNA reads TGTGCCAGCAGTTACTTGGGGAATCAGCCCCAGCATTTT.

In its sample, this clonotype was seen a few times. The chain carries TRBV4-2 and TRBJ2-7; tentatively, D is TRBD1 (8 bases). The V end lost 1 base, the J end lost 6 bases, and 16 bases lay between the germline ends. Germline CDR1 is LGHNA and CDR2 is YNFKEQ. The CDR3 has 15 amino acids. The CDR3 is CASSQVMDREGEQYF. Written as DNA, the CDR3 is TGTGCCAGCAGCCAAGTTATGGACAGGGAGGGCGAGCAGTACTTC.

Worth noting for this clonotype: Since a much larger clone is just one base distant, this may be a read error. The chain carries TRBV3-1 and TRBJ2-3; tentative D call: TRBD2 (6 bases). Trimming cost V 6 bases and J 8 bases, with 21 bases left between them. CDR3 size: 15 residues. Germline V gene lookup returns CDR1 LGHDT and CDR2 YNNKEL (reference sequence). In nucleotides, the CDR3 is TGTGCCAGCAGTCGACGGAGGGGAGGAGCAGCTACGCAGTATTTT. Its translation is CASSRRRGGAATQYF.

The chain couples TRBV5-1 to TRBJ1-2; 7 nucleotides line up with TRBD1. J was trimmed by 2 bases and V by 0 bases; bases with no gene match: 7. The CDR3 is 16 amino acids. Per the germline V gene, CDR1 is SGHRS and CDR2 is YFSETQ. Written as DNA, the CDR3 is TGCGCCAGCAGCTTGGAGGGCAGGGGGAGGAACTATGGCTACACCTTC. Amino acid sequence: CASSLEGRGRNYGYTF.

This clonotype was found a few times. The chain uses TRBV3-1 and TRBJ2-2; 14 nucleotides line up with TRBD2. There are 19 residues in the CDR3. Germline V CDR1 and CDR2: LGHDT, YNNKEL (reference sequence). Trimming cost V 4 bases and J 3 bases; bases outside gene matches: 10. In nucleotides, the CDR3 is TGTGCCAGCAGCCGGTATCCGGGACTAGCGGGAGTAGACACCGGGGAGCTGTTTTTT. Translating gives CASSRYPGLAGVDTGELFF.